This T cell receptor beta chain was recorded in a study of cytomegalovirus exposure and HLA in healthy donors. General study results and limits: According to the study, 160 or so TCR beta chains were cytomegalovirus-associated. In a later analysis, HLA-associated beta chains showed higher expansion and lower generation probabilities than comparable chains. Further analysis was carried out later, and it showed several of the most significant clusters appearing linked to common viral pathogens. Productive status was seen about 90% or about 30% of the time for most TCR beta V segments in an earlier analysis.

A multiplex PCR was run with 60 Vbeta primers and 13 Jbeta primers. Using immunoSEQ multiplex PCR, the repertoire was profiled, and TCRdb retains in-frame clones only, with some absent. The sample carries tens of thousands of clones, roughly four fifths recorded once. About this clone: Its specificity is unknown.

Germline V gives CDR1 SGHRS, CDR2 YFSETQ. V dropped 1 base and J dropped 3 bases, with 11 bases sitting between them. This CDR3 contains 14 residues. The origin of this receptor is a man aged 50 to 59 in good health and CMV-seronegative. The V and J genes are TRBV5-1 and TRBJ2-7; a weak D match, TRBD1 (6 bases). The material sequenced was PBMCs. The CDR3 reads CASSLPGTRYEQYF. The CDR3 DNA follows: TGCGCCAGCAGCTTGCCCGGGACACGCTACGAGCAGTACTTC. Variable domain in full (rest from reference TRBV5-1 and TRBJ2-7): KAGVTQTPRYLIKTRGQQVTLSCSPISGHRSVSWYQQTPGQGLQFLFEYFSETQRNKGNFPGRFSGRQFSNSRSEMNVSTLELGDSALYLCASSLPGTRYEQYFGPGTRLTVT.